One sample yielded the 3 T cell receptor beta chains listed below, sequenced in a study of blood T cell repertoires in COVID-19. Clones were sequenced by immunoSEQ multiplex PCR, and TCRdb holds only the in-frame ones, with some missing. In the table there are about 480,000 clones, 85% to 90% of which are singletons. Material: peripheral blood. All receptors come from a man aged 18 to 29 with COVID-19, enrolled during active disease.

The genes are TRBV5-1 and TRBJ2-7, with 7 bases that match TRBD2. This CDR3 spans 14 amino acids. V shed 8 bases, J shed 2 bases, and the junction held 10 bases outside the gene matches. In germline, CDR1 is SGHRS, CDR2 YFSETQ. The CDR3 reads CASNAGTNPYEQYF. DNA of the CDR3: TGCGCCAGTAACGCCGGGACTAACCCCTACGAGCAGTACTTC. Looking up the rest from reference TRBV5-1 and TRBJ2-7 gives the full variable domain: KAGVTQTPRYLIKTRGQQVTLSCSPISGHRSVSWYQQTPGQGLQFLFEYFSETQRNKGNFPGRFSGRQFSNSRSEMNVSTLELGDSALYLCASNAGTNPYEQYFGPGTRLTVT.

This clone has a handful of counts. V usage is TRBV9 and J usage is TRBJ1-1; possibly TRBD1 for D (6 bases). The germline V gene encodes CDR1 SGDLS and CDR2 YYNGEE. Trimming took off 4 bases at V and 0 bases at J, with 19 bases between the two ends. The CDR3 has 17 residues. This CDR3 reads CASSPYPGQNMNTEAFF. The CDR3 DNA reads as TGTGCCAGCAGCCCCTACCCGGGACAAAATATGAACACTGAAGCTTTCTTT.

The chain uses TRBV5-1 and TRBJ2-2; a weak D match, TRBD1 (6 bases). Germline V gives CDR1 SGHRS, CDR2 YFSETQ. V lost 0 bases to trimming and J lost 1 base, with 10 bases between them. This CDR3 is 16 amino acids long. CDR3 sequence reads: CASSLDGGQNTGELFF. CDR3 in DNA: TGCGCCAGCAGCTTGGATGGGGGACAGAACACCGGGGAGCTGTTTTTT. Full variable domain (outside the CDR3, taken from reference TRBV5-1 and TRBJ2-2): KAGVTQTPRYLIKTRGQQVTLSCSPISGHRSVSWYQQTPGQGLQFLFEYFSETQRNKGNFPGRFSGRQFSNSRSEMNVSTLELGDSALYLCASSLDGGQNTGELFFGEGSRLTVL.